This is a list of T cell receptor beta chains from one sample in a study of graft-versus-host responses after intestinal transplantation. Clones were read by immunoSEQ multiplex PCR, and TCRdb kept only the in-frame ones, dropping some. The table lists 9,500 to 15,000 clones, over 90% of them singletons. Sequencing used PBMCs, obtained approximately 110 days after intestinal transplant. All receptors come from a human patient who received an intestinal transplant, so some T cells may come from the graft donor. Both conserved end residues are part of each CDR3. The order of the fields is V gene, J gene, D gene, clone size, CDR3 length, CDR3 protein, CDR3 DNA. The D gene is left open where the match is weak. Size is stated for part of the rows, as once, few or many counts, or as a class when the clone is expanded.

V gene: TRBV9
J gene: TRBJ1-5
D gene: -
clone size: -
CDR3 length: 14
CDR3 protein: CASSVEVHPEPQHF
CDR3 DNA: TGTGCCAGCAGCGTAGAGGTACACCCAGAGCCCCAGCATTTT

V gene: TRBV19
J gene: TRBJ2-1
D gene: TRBD2
clone size: -
CDR3 length: 16
CDR3 protein: CASSRASGRVGNEQFF
CDR3 DNA: TGTGCCAGTAGCCGAGCTAGCGGGAGGGTGGGTAATGAGCAGTTCTTC

V gene: TRBV5-1
J gene: TRBJ2-7
D gene: -
clone size: -
CDR3 length: 11
CDR3 protein: CASSGAYEQYF
CDR3 DNA: TGCGCCAGCTCAGGGGCCTACGAGCAGTACTTC

V gene: TRBV19
J gene: TRBJ1-5
D gene: -
clone size: once
CDR3 length: 17
CDR3 protein: CASAGDGGFYSNQPQHF
CDR3 DNA: TGTGCCAGTGCGGGGGATGGGGGGTTTTATAGCAATCAGCCCCAGCATTTT

V gene: TRBV5-1
J gene: TRBJ2-1
D gene: -
clone size: -
CDR3 length: 17
CDR3 protein: CASSLVQGLRSYNEQFF
CDR3 DNA: TGCGCCAGCAGCTTGGTTCAGGGCCTACGCTCCTACAATGAGCAGTTCTTC

V gene: TRBV2
J gene: TRBJ1-6
D gene: -
clone size: -
CDR3 length: 20
CDR3 protein: CASSEALPGEPTIDNSPLHF
CDR3 DNA: TGTGCCAGCAGTGAAGCGCTTCCAGGGGAGCCCACTATAGATAATTCACCCCTCCACTTT

V gene: TRBV30
J gene: TRBJ2-7
D gene: -
clone size: -
CDR3 length: 16
CDR3 protein: CAWSAPRARTGYEQYF
CDR3 DNA: TGTGCCTGGAGTGCCCCCCGGGCCCGAACGGGGTACGAGCAGTACTTC

V gene: TRBV9
J gene: TRBJ2-2
D gene: -
clone size: -
CDR3 length: 13
CDR3 protein: CASSTQRAGELFF
CDR3 DNA: TGTGCCAGCAGCACCCAGCGGGCCGGGGAGCTGTTTTTT

V gene: TRBV12-5
J gene: TRBJ1-1
D gene: -
clone size: once
CDR3 length: 15
CDR3 protein: CASGLGRDTNTEAFF
CDR3 DNA: TGTGCTAGTGGTTTGGGCCGGGACACGAACACTGAAGCTTTCTTT

V gene: TRBV5-1
J gene: TRBJ2-7
D gene: -
clone size: once
CDR3 length: 15
CDR3 protein: CASSLEGWASYEQYF
CDR3 DNA: TGCGCCAGCAGCTTGGAAGGGTGGGCCTCCTACGAGCAGTACTTC

V gene: TRBV28
J gene: TRBJ2-7
D gene: -
clone size: -
CDR3 length: 15
CDR3 protein: CASSRGDMAPYEQYF
CDR3 DNA: TGTGCCAGCAGCCGGGGGGACATGGCCCCCTACGAGCAGTACTTC

V gene: TRBV6-5
J gene: TRBJ2-7
D gene: -
clone size: -
CDR3 length: 13
CDR3 protein: CASSYSTLSEQYF
CDR3 DNA: TGTGCCAGCAGTTACTCGACCCTCTCAGAGCAGTACTTC

V gene: TRBV12-5
J gene: TRBJ1-3
D gene: -
clone size: -
CDR3 length: 16
CDR3 protein: CASGLVVRGSGNTIYF
CDR3 DNA: TGTGCTAGTGGTTTGGTGGTGAGGGGCTCTGGAAACACCATATATTTT

V gene: TRBV4-2
J gene: TRBJ2-1
D gene: TRBD2
clone size: -
CDR3 length: 16
CDR3 protein: CASRPTTSGSKNEQFF
CDR3 DNA: TGTGCCAGCAGGCCTACGACTAGCGGGAGTAAGAATGAGCAGTTCTTC

V gene: TRBV6-6
J gene: TRBJ2-1
D gene: TRBD1
clone size: -
CDR3 length: 16
CDR3 protein: CASNLGQGNLYNEQFF
CDR3 DNA: TGTGCCAGCAACCTCGGACAGGGCAACCTCTACAATGAGCAGTTCTTC

V gene: TRBV5-1
J gene: TRBJ1-4
D gene: -
clone size: -
CDR3 length: 16
CDR3 protein: CASSLGQGITNEKLFF
CDR3 DNA: TGCGCCAGCAGCTTGGGTCAGGGGATCACTAATGAAAAACTGTTTTTT

V gene: TRBV5-6
J gene: TRBJ1-5
D gene: -
clone size: -
CDR3 length: 15
CDR3 protein: CASSLMQYSNQPQHF
CDR3 DNA: TGTGCCAGCAGCTTGATGCAATATAGCAATCAGCCCCAGCATTTT

V gene: TRBV30
J gene: TRBJ1-1
D gene: -
clone size: once
CDR3 length: 13
CDR3 protein: CAWSPSSGTEAFF
CDR3 DNA: TGTGCCTGGAGTCCATCCTCCGGGACAGAAGCTTTCTTT

V gene: TRBV27
J gene: TRBJ2-7
D gene: -
clone size: -
CDR3 length: 14
CDR3 protein: CASSLGREAYEQYF
CDR3 DNA: TGTGCCAGCAGTTTGGGCAGGGAAGCCTACGAGCAGTACTTC

V gene: TRBV10-3
J gene: TRBJ2-1
D gene: -
clone size: -
CDR3 length: 14
CDR3 protein: CAISESGGGNEQFF
CDR3 DNA: TGTGCCATCAGTGAGTCCGGTGGAGGCAATGAGCAGTTCTTC

V gene: TRBV27
J gene: TRBJ2-1
D gene: -
clone size: -
CDR3 length: 16
CDR3 protein: CASSWGWGPGYNEQFF
CDR3 DNA: TGTGCCAGCAGTTGGGGGTGGGGGCCGGGTTACAATGAGCAGTTCTTC

V gene: TRBV15
J gene: TRBJ2-7
D gene: -
clone size: -
CDR3 length: 18
CDR3 protein: CATSRDAPWGGQSYEQYF
CDR3 DNA: TGTGCCACCAGCAGAGATGCCCCGTGGGGGGGACAGTCCTACGAGCAGTACTTC